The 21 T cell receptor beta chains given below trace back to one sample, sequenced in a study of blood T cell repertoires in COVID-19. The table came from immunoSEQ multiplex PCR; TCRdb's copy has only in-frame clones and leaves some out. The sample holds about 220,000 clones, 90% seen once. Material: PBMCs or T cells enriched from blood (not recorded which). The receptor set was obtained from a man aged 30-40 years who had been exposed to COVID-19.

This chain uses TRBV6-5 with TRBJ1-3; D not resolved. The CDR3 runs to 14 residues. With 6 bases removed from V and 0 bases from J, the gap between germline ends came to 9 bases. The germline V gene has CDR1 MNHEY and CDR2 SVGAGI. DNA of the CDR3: TGTGCCAGCAGCGACTGGAGCTCTGGAAACACCATATATTTT. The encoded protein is CASSDWSSGNTIYF.

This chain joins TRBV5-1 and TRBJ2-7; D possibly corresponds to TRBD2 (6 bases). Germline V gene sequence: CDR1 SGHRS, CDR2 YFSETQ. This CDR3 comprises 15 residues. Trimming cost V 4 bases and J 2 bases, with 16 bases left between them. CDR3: CASSSQGAGTYEQYF. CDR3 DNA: TGCGCCAGCAGCAGCCAAGGGGCGGGAACCTACGAGCAGTACTTC.

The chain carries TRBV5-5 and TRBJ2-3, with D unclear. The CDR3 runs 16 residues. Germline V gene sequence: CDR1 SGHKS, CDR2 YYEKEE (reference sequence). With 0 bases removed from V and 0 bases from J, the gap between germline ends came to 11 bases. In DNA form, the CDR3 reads TGTGCCAGCAGCTTGGTGCCAGGAACTAGCACAGATACGCAGTATTTT. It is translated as CASSLVPGTSTDTQYF.

For the CDR3, the DNA is TGCGCCAGCAGCTTGGATCGGGGGGACTATGGCTACACCTTC. Translating gives CASSLDRGDYGYTF. The chain employs TRBV5-1 and TRBJ1-2, with D possibly TRBD1 on 5 matching bases. In germline, CDR1 is SGHRS, CDR2 YFSETQ. Trimming shortened V by 0 bases and J by 3 bases, and 9 bases separated the two germline ends. The CDR3 length is 14 residues.

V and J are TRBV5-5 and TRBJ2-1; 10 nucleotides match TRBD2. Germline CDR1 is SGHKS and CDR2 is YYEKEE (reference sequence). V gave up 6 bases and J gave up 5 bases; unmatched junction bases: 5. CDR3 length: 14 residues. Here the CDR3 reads CASTASGGDNEQFF. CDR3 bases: TGTGCCAGCACAGCTAGCGGGGGAGACAATGAGCAGTTCTTC.

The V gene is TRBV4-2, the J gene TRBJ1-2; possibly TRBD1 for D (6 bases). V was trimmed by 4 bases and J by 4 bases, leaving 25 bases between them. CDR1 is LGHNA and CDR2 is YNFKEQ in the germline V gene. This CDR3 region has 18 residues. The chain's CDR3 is CASSRPSGSGGGGYGYTF. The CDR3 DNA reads TGTGCCAGCAGCCGACCCTCGGGAAGCGGCGGGGGCGGCTATGGCTACACCTTC.

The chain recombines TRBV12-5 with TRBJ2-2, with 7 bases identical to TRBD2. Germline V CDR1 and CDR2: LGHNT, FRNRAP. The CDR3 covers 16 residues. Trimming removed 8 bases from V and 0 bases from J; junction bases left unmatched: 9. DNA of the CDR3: TGTGCTAGTTCCCTTGTGGGGGGGACGAACACCGGGGAGCTGTTTTTT. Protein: CASSLVGGTNTGELFF. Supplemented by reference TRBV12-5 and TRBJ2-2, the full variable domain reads DARVTQTPRHKVTEMGQEVTMRCQPILGHNTVFWYRQTMMQGLELLAYFRNRAPLDDSGMPKDRFSAEMPDATLATLKIQPSEPRDSAVYFCASSLVGGTNTGELFFGEGSRLTVL.

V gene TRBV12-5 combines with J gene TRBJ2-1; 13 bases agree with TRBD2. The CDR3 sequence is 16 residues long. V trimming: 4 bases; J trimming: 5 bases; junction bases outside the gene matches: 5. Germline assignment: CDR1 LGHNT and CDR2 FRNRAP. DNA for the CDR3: TGTGCTAGTGGTTCGACTAGCGGGGGGTCCGACAATGAGCAGTTCTTC. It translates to CASGSTSGGSDNEQFF.

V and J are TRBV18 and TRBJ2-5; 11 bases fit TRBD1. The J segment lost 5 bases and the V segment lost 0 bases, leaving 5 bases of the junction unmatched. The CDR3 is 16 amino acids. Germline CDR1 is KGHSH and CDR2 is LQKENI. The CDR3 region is CASSPPQGQGVETQYF. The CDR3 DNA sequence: TGTGCCAGCTCACCACCCCAGGGACAGGGGGTTGAGACCCAGTACTTC.

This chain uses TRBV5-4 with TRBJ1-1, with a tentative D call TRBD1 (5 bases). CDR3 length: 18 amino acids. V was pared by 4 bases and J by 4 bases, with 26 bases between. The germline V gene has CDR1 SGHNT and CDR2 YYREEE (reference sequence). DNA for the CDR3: TGTGCCAGCAGCCCCGCGGTGTTGGGTGGGACCGGGAGCACTGAAGCTTTCTTT. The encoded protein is CASSPAVLGGTGSTEAFF.

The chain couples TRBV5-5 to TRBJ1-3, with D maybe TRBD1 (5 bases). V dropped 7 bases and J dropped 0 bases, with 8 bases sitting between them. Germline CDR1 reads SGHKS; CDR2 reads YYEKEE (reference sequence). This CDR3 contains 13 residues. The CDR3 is CASGQGSGNTIYF. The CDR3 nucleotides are TGTGCCAGCGGTCAGGGCTCTGGAAACACCATATATTTT.

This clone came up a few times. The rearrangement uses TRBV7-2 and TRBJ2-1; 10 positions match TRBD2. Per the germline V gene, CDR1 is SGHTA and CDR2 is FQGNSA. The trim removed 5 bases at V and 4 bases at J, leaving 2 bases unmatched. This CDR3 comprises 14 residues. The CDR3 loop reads CASSGLADYNEQFF. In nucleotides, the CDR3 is TGTGCCAGCAGCGGACTAGCGGATTACAATGAGCAGTTCTTC.

CDR3 DNA sequence: TGTGCCAGTAGTATGACAGGTGAAAAACTGTTTTTT. Its translation is CASSMTGEKLFF. V usage is TRBV19 and J usage is TRBJ1-4, with a possible D match to TRBD1 (6 bases). The CDR3 length is 12 residues. CDR1 and CDR2 (germline): LNHDA, SQIVND (reference sequence). The V gene lost 3 bases and the J gene lost 7 bases, with 6 bases spanning the gap.

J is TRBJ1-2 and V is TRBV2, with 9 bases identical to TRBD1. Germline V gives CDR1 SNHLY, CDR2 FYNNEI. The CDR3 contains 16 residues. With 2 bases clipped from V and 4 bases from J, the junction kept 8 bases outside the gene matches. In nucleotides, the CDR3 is TGTGCCAGCAGTGAACCTGGGACAGGGAGGCGCTATGGCTACACCTTC. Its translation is CASSEPGTGRRYGYTF.

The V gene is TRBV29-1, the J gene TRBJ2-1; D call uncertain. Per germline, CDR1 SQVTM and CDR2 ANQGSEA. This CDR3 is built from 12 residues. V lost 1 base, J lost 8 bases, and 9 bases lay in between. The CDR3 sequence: CSVEVGADEQFF. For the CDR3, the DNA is TGCAGCGTTGAAGTAGGCGCGGATGAGCAGTTCTTC.

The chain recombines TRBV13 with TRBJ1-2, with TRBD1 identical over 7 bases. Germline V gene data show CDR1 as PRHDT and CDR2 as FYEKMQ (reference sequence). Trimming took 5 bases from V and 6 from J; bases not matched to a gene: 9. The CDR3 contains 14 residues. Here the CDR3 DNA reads TGTGCCAGCAGCACCCGACAGGGTAAACATGGCTACACCTTC. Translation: CASSTRQGKHGYTF. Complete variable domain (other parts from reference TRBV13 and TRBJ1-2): AAGVIQSPRHLIKEKRETATLKCYPIPRHDTVYWYQQGPGQDPQFLISFYEKMQSDKGSIPDRFSAQQFSDYHSELNMSSLELGDSALYFCASSTRQGKHGYTFGSGTRLTVV.

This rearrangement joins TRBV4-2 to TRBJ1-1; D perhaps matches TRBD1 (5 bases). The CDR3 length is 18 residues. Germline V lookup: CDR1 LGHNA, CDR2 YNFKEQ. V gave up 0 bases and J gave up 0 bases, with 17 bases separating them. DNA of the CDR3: TGTGCCAGCAGCCAAGAACCCAGCCAAGACAGATTGAACACTGAAGCTTTCTTT. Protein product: CASSQEPSQDRLNTEAFF.

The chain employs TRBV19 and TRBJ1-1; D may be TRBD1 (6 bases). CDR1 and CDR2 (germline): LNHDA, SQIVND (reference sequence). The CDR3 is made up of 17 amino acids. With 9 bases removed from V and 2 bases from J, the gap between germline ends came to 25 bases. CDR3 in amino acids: CASHAGTLLTINTEAFF. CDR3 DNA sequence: TGTGCCAGCCACGCCGGGACACTACTTACAATTAACACTGAAGCTTTCTTT.

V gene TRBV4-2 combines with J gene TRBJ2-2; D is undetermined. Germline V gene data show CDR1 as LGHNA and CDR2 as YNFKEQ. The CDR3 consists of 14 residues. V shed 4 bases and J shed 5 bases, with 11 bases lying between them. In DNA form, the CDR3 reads TGTGCCAGCAGCCCGTCCGAGGAGACCGGGGAGCTGTTTTTT. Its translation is CASSPSEETGELFF.

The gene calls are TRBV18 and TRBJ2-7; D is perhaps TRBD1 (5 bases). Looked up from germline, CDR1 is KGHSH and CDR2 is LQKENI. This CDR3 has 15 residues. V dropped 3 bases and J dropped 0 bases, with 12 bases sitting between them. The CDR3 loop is CASSPGQGFSYEQYF. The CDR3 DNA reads TGTGCCAGCTCACCTGGCCAGGGCTTCTCCTACGAGCAGTACTTC. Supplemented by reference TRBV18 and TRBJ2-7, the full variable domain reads NAGVMQNPRHLVRRRGQEARLRCSPMKGHSHVYWYRQLPEEGLKFMVYLQKENIIDESGMPKERFSAEFPKEGPSILRIQQVVRGDSAAYFCASSPGQGFSYEQYFGPGTRLTVT.

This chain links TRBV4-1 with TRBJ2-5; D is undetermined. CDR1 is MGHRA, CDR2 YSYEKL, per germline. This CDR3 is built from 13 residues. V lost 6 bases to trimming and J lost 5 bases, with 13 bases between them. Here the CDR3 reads CASRASFFETQYF. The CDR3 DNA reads TGCGCCAGCAGGGCCTCTTTTTTCGAGACCCAGTACTTC.